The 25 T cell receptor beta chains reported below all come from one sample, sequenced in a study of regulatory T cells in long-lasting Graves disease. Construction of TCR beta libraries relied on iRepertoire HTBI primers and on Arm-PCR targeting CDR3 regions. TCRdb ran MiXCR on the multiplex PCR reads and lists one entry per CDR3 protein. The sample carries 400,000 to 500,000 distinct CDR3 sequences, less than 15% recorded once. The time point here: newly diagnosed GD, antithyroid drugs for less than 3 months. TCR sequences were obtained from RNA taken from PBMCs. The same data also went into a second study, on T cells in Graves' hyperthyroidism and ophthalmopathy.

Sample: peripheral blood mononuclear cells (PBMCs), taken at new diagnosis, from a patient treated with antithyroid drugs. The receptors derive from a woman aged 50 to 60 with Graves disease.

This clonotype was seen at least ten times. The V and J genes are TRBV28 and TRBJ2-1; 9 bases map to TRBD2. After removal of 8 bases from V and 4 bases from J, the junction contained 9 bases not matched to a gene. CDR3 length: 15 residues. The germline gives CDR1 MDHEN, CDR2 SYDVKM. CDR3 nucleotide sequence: TGTGCCAGCGGGATGACTAGCGGCATGTACAATGAGCAGTTCTTC. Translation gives CASGMTSGMYNEQFF.

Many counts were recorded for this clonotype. This CDR3 reads CASSSTWGRNEQYF. The DNA of the CDR3 is TGTGCCAGCAGCTCGACCTGGGGGAGGAACGAGCAGTACTTC. This chain joins TRBV11-2 and TRBJ2-7; a possible D gene is TRBD2 (6 bases). This CDR3 spans 14 amino acids. V was cut by 4 bases and J by 5 bases, with 15 bases left in between. Germline V gene sequence: CDR1 SGHAT, CDR2 FQNNGV.

In DNA form, the CDR3 reads TGCGCCAGCAGTTTTAACGTTGGGAGGGATGGCTACACCTTC. Its translation is CASSFNVGRDGYTF. V gene TRBV5-1 combines with J gene TRBJ1-2; D remains ambiguous. The germline gives CDR1 SGHRS, CDR2 YFSETQ. The CDR3 totals 14 residues. Trimming stripped 5 bases from V and 6 bases from J, with 17 bases between. The whole variable domain, remainder taken from reference TRBV5-1 and TRBJ1-2, is KAGVTQTPRYLIKTRGQQVTLSCSPISGHRSVSWYQQTPGQGLQFLFEYFSETQRNKGNFPGRFSGRQFSNSRSEMNVSTLELGDSALYLCASSFNVGRDGYTFGSGTRLTVV.

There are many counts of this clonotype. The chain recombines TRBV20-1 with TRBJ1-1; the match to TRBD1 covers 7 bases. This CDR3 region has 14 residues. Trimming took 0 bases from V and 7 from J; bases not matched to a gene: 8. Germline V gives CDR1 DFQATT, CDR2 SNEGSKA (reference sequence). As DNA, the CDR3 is TGCAGTGCTAGAGATTACAGGGGAGTAGGTGAAGCTTTCTTT. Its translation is CSARDYRGVGEAFF.

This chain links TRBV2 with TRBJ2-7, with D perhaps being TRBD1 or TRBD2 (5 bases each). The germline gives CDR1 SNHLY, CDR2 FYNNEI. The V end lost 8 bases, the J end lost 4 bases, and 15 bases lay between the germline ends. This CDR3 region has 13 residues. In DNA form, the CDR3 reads TGTGCCAGCTACCGGGACGGAGGATACGAGCAGTACTTC. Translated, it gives CASYRDGGYEQYF.

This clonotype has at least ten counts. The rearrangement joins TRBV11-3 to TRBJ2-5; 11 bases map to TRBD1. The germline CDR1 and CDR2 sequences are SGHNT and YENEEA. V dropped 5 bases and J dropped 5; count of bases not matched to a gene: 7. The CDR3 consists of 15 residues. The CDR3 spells CASSHGQGAAETQYF. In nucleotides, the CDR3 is TGTGCCAGCAGCCACGGACAGGGGGCGGCGGAGACCCAGTACTTC.

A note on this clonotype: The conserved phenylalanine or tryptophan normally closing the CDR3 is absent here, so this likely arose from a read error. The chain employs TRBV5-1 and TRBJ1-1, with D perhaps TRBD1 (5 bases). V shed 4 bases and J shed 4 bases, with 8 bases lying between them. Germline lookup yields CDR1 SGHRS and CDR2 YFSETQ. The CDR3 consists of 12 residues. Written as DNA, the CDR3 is TGCGCCAGCAGCCAAGACAGCACTGAAGCTTTCCTT. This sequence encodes CASSQDSTEAFL.

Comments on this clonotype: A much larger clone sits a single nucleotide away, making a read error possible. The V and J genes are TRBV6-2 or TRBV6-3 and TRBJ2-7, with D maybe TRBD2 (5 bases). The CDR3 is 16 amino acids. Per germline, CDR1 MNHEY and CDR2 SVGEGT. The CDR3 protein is CAGSYPRGANTYEQYF. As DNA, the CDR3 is TGTGCCGGCAGTTACCCTCGGGGTGCAAATACCTACGAGCAGTACTTC.

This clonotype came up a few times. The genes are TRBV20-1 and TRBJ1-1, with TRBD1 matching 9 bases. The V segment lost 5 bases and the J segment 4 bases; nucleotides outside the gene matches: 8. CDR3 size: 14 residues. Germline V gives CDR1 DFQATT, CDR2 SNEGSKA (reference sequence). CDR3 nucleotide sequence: TGCAGTGCTCCGAGGACAGGGGAGGGCACTGAAGCTTTCTTT. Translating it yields CSAPRTGEGTEAFF.

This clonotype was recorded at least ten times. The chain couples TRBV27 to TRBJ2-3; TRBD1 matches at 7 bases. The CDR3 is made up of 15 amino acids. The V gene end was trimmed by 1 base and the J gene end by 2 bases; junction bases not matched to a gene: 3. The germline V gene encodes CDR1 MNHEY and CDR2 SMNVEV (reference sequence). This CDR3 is CASSLYGTDTDTQYF. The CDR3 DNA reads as TGTGCCAGCAGTTTATACGGGACAGACACAGATACGCAGTATTTT.

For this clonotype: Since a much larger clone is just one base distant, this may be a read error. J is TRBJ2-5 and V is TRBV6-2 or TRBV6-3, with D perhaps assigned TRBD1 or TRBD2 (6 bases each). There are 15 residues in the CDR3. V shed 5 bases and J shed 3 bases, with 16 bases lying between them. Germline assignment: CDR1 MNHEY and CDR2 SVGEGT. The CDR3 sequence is CASSGDGGQEETQYF. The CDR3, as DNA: TGTGCCAGCAGTGGGGACGGGGGCCAAGAAGAGACCCAGTACTTC.

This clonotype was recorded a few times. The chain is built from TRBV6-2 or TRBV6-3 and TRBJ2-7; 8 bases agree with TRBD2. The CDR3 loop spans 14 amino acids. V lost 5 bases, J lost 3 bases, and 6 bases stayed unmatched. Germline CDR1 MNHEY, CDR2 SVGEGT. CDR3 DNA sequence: TGTGCCAGCAGTGCGGGGACTAGTCTCTACGAGCAGTACTTC. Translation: CASSAGTSLYEQYF.

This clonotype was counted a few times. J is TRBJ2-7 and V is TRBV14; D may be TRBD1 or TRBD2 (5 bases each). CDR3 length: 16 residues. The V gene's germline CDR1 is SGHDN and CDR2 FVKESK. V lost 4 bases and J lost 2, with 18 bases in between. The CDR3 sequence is CASSRTGTQNPYEQYF. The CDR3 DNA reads TGTGCCAGCAGCCGAACCGGGACGCAGAACCCCTACGAGCAGTACTTC.

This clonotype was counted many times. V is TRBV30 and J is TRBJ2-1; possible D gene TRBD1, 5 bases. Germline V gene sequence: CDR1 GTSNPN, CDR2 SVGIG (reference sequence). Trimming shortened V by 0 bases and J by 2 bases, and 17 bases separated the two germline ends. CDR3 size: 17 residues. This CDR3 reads CAWSVDYRVGPYNEQFF. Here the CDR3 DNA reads TGTGCCTGGAGTGTCGATTATCGGGTGGGGCCCTACAATGAGCAGTTCTTC.

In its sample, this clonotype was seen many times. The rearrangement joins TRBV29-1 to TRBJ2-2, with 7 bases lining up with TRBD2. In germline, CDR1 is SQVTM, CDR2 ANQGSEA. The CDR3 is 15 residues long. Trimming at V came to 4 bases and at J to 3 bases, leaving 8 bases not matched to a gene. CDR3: CSVGVGGTDTGELFF. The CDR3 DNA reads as TGCAGCGTTGGGGTCGGGGGGACTGACACCGGGGAGCTGTTTTTT.

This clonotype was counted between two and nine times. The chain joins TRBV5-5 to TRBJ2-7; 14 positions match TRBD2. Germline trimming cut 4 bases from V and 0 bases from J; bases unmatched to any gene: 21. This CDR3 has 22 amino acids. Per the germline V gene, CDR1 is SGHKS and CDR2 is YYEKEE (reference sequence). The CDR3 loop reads CASSPIPVKWTSGRFSSYEQYF. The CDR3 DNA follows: TGTGCCAGCAGCCCGATTCCTGTAAAGTGGACTAGCGGGAGGTTTAGCTCCTACGAGCAGTACTTC.

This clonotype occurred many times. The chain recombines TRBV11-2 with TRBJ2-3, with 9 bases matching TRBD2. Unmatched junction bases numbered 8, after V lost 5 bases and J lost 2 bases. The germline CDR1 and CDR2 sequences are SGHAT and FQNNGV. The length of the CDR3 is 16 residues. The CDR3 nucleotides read TGTGCCAGCAGCCCTGGACTAGCGATTGACACAGATACGCAGTATTTT. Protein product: CASSPGLAIDTDTQYF. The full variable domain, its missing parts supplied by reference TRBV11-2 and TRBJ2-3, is EAGVAQSPRYKIIEKRQSVAFWCNPISGHATLYWYQQILGQGPKLLIQFQNNGVVDDSQLPKDRFSAERLKGVDSTLKIQPAKLEDSAVYLCASSPGLAIDTDTQYFGPGTRLTVL.

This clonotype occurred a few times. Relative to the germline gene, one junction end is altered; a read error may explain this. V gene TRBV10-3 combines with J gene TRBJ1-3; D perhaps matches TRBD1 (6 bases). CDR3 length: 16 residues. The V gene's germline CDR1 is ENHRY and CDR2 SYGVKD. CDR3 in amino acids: CAIREHNGGSGDTIYF. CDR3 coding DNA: TGTGCCATCAGGGAACATAATGGGGGCTCTGGAGACACCATATATTTT.

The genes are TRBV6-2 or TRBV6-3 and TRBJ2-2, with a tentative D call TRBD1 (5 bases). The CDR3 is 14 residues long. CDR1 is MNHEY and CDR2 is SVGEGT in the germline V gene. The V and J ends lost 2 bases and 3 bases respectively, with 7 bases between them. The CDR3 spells CASSYARDTGELFF. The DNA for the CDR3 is TGTGCCAGCAGTTACGCCAGGGACACCGGGGAGCTGTTTTTT.

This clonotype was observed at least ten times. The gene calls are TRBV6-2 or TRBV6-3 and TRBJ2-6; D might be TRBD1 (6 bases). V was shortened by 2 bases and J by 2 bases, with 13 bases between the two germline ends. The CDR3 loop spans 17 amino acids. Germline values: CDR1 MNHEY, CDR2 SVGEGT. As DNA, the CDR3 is TGTGCCAGCAGTTACCAGAACAGGGTACCTGGGGCCAACGTCCTGACTTTC. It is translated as CASSYQNRVPGANVLTF.

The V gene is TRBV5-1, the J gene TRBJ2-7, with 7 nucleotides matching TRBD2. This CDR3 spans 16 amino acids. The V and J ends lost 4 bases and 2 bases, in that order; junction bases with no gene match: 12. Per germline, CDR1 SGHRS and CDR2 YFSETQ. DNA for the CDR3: TGCGCCAGCAGCGGGGGGGGGAGCGCAAGCCCCTACGAGCAGTACTTC. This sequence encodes CASSGGGSASPYEQYF.

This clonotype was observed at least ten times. This CDR3 reads CASSLTSSYYNEQFF. The CDR3 DNA sequence: TGTGCCAGCAGCTTAACTTCTAGCTACTACAATGAGCAGTTCTTC. This chain uses TRBV7-3 with TRBJ2-1, with D possibly TRBD2 on 5 matching bases. CDR3 length: 15 amino acids. CDR1 is SGHTA and CDR2 is FQGTGA in the germline V gene. Trimming removed 0 bases at V and 3 bases at J, with 9 bases between.

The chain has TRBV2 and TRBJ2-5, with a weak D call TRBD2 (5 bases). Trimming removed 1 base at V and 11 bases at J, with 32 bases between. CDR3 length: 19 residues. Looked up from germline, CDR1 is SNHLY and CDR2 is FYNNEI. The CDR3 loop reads CASSEVKWETTSSYNGQYF. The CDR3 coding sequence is TGTGCCAGCAGTGAAGTGAAGTGGGAGACCACAAGCTCCTACAATGGGCAGTACTTC.

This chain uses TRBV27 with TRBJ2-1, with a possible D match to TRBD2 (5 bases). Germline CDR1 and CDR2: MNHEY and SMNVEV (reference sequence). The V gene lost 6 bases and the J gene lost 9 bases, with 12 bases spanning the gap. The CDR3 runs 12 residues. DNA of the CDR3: TGTGCCAGCAGCTTACCTAGCTTTGAGCAGTTCTTC. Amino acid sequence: CASSLPSFEQFF.

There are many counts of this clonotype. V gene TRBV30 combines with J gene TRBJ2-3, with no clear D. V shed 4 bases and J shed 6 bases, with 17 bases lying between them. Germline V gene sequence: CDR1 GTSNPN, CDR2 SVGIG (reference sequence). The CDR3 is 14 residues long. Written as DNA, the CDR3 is TGTGCCTGGATTGCTGGTGGATATTGGGATACGCAGTATTTT. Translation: CAWIAGGYWDTQYF.